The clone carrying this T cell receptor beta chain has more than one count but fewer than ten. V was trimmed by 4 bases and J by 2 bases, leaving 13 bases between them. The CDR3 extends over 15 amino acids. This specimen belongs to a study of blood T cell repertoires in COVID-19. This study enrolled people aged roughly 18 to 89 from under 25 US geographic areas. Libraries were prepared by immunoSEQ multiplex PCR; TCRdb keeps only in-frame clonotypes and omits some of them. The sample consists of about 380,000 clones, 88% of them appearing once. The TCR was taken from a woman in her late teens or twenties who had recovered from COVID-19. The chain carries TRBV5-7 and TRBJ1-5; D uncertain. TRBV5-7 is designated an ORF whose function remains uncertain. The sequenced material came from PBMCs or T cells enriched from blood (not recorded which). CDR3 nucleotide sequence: TGTGCCAGCAGCCGTAGGTGGCAGGGCAATCAGCCCCAGCATTTT. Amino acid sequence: CASSRRWQGNQPQHF.